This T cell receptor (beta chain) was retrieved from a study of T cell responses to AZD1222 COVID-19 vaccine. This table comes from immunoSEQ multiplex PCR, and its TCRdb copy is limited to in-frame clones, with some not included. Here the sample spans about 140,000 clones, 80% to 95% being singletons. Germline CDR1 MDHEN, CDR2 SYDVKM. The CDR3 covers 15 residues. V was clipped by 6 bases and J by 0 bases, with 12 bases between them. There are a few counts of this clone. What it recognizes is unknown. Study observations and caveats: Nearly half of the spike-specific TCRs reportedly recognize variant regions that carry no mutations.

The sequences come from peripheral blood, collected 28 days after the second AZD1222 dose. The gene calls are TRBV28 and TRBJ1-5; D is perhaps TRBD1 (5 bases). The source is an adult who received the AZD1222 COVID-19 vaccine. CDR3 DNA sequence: TGTGCCAGCAGCCGAGGGAGGGGTAGCAATCAGCCCCAGCATTTT. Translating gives CASSRGRGSNQPQHF.